The present entry profiles one TCR beta chain with its context. This specimen comes from a study of blood T cell repertoires in COVID-19. Study information: T cells, B-cell-depleted T cells, or PBMCs provided the cDNA or gDNA that served as material.

Profiled with immunoSEQ multiplex PCR; TCRdb holds only in-frame clones, not every one. The sample has some 300,000 clones, just under 90% seen once. Germline loops: CDR1 SGHRS, CDR2 YFSETQ. This CDR3 comprises 15 residues. V lost 3 bases to trimming and J lost 0 bases; unmatched junction nucleotides: 2. V gene TRBV5-1 combines with J gene TRBJ2-1, with 8 positions matching TRBD1. Sequenced: peripheral blood. This TCR was recovered from a woman in her fifties or sixties with COVID-19, enrolled during active disease. The CDR3 spells CASSSTGGSYNEQFF. The DNA for the CDR3 is TGCGCCAGCAGCTCAACAGGGGGCTCCTACAATGAGCAGTTCTTC.